The 9 T cell receptor beta chains given below trace back to one sample, sequenced in a study of T cells in Graves' hyperthyroidism and ophthalmopathy. There were TCR beta CDR3 regions amplified from RNA transcripts. An initial round of RT-PCR targeting the TCR CDR3 relied on the HTBI primer set. TCRdb reprocessed the multiplex PCR reads with MiXCR, giving one entry per CDR3 protein. The sample includes roughly 420,000 distinct CDR3 sequences, around a sixth of them seen just once. Sequencing was performed on blood. These receptors came from a woman under 30 with Graves' hyperthyroidism.

This clonotype has a single count. This chain connects TRBV20-1 to TRBJ2-5; TRBD1 agrees at 8 bases. V trimming: 5 bases; J trimming: 5 bases; junction bases outside the gene matches: 7. The length of the CDR3 is 13 residues. CDR1 and CDR2 from the germline V gene are DFQATT and SNEGSKA (reference sequence). CDR3 residues: CSAVGRGLETQYF. CDR3 in DNA: TGCAGTGCTGTGGGCAGGGGGCTTGAGACCCAGTACTTC.

This clonotype was counted ten times or more. The genes are TRBV7-2 and TRBJ2-7; D gene ambiguous. The CDR3 covers 14 residues. Germline V gene lookup returns CDR1 SGHTA and CDR2 FQGNSA. The V and J ends lost 5 bases and 3 bases respectively, with 14 bases between them. The CDR3, as DNA: TGTGCCAGCAGCCCGGGCGGCGGTGTCTACGAGCAGTACTTC. Translation gives CASSPGGGVYEQYF.

The chain recombines TRBV6-5 with TRBJ2-7; a weak D match, TRBD2 (6 bases). The CDR3 is 14 amino acids. The V gene lost 0 bases and the J gene lost 5 bases, with 11 bases spanning the gap. The germline CDR1 and CDR2 sequences are MNHEY and SVGAGI. CDR3 nucleotide sequence: TGTGCCAGCAGTTACTCGATCGGAGGGAACGAGCAGTACTTC. Residues: CASSYSIGGNEQYF.

This clonotype was recorded many times. This rearrangement joins TRBV30 to TRBJ1-5; 7 nucleotides align to TRBD1. Germline V gene sequence: CDR1 GTSNPN, CDR2 SVGIG (reference sequence). The V gene end was trimmed by 6 bases and the J gene end by 7 bases; junction bases not matched to a gene: 12. The CDR3 totals 14 residues. The CDR3 region is CACSLRDRNQPQHF. The DNA for the CDR3 is TGTGCCTGCTCGCTCCGGGACAGAAACCAGCCCCAGCATTTT.

This clonotype was seen a few times. The CDR3 DNA is TGTGCCAGCAGCCAAGAGAGCGGGGGGCACAATGAGCAGTTCTTC. Translated: CASSQESGGHNEQFF. The chain has TRBV3-1 and TRBJ2-1; 9 bases fit TRBD2. There are 15 residues in the CDR3. Germline V lookup: CDR1 LGHDT, CDR2 YNNKEL (reference sequence). V shed 0 bases, J shed 5 bases, and the junction held 2 bases outside the gene matches.

This clonotype was picked up many times. J is TRBJ2-3 and V is TRBV7-2; no reliable D call. The CDR3 has 15 amino acids. Germline V CDR1 and CDR2: SGHTA, FQGNSA. Deletions cut 4 bases from V and 4 bases from J, with 15 bases between. CDR3 sequence (DNA): TGTGCCAGCAGCTCCCCACCGTGGCGTGCAGATACGCAGTATTTT. It codes for CASSSPPWRADTQYF.

This clonotype was observed at least ten times. The gene calls are TRBV3-1 and TRBJ2-5; 9 bases align to TRBD2. Losses at the gene ends were 3 bases for V and 2 bases for J; bases not matched to a gene: 13. Germline-derived CDR1 and CDR2 are LGHDT and YNNKEL (reference sequence). The CDR3 loop spans 18 amino acids. CDR3 loop: CASSHGTRTSVPQETQYF. The CDR3 DNA reads TGTGCCAGCAGCCATGGAACCCGGACTAGCGTACCTCAAGAGACCCAGTACTTC.

This chain uses TRBV20-1 with TRBJ2-5, with TRBD1 identical over 9 bases. J lost 5 bases, V lost 6 bases, and 1 base had no gene match. The CDR3 is 11 amino acids. Germline V gives CDR1 DFQATT, CDR2 SNEGSKA (reference sequence). The CDR3 bases are TGCAGTGCCGACAGGGGGGAGACCCAGTACTTC. As protein: CSADRGETQYF.

The J gene is TRBJ1-2, the V gene TRBV9; the D is unclear. The CDR3 is 11 amino acids. Trimming removed 4 bases at V and 4 bases at J, with 5 bases between. The V gene's germline CDR1 is SGDLS and CDR2 YYNGEE. The CDR3 DNA is TGTGCCAGCAGCACCTTCTATGGCTACACCTTC. Residues: CASSTFYGYTF.